Below, 30 T cell receptor beta chains from the same sample are listed, as sequenced in a study of cytomegalovirus exposure and HLA in healthy donors. 13 Jbeta primers and 60 Vbeta primers were used for the PCR. Clones were read by immunoSEQ multiplex PCR, and TCRdb kept only the in-frame ones, dropping some. The sample has some 90,000 clones, approximately 78% seen once; the top ten hold under 5%. Material for sequencing was PBMCs. These receptors all come from a male donor in good health and CMV-seropositive.

J is TRBJ1-2 and V is TRBV18; 7 bases align to TRBD1. The V gene end was trimmed by 3 bases and the J gene end by 2 bases; junction bases not matched to a gene: 6. The germline CDR1 and CDR2 sequences are KGHSH and LQKENI. The CDR3 extends over 15 amino acids. The DNA of the CDR3 is TGTGCCAGCTCACCTAACTTCAGGGGGAACTATGGCTACACCTTC. It yields the protein CASSPNFRGNYGYTF.

J is TRBJ2-3 and V is TRBV7-9; D is unresolved. Looked up from germline, CDR1 is SEHNR and CDR2 is FQNEAQ (reference sequence). The CDR3 is 13 residues long. Trimming stripped 4 bases from V and 2 bases from J, with 7 bases between. CDR3 amino acids: CASSSRLTDTQYF. The CDR3 DNA reads as TGTGCCAGCAGCTCCCGTCTCACAGATACGCAGTATTTT.

The chain combines TRBV9 with TRBJ2-1; the D gene is possibly TRBD1 (5 bases). The CDR3 runs to 12 residues. The V end lost 3 bases, the J end lost 8 bases, and 9 bases lay between the germline ends. In germline, CDR1 is SGDLS, CDR2 YYNGEE. CDR3 loop: CASSEQGYEQFF. The CDR3 nucleotides are TGTGCCAGCAGCGAGCAGGGTTATGAGCAGTTCTTC.

The rearrangement joins TRBV7-8 to TRBJ1-1, with TRBD1 identical over 10 bases. The germline V gene encodes CDR1 SGHVS and CDR2 FQNEAQ. The CDR3 spans 14 residues. J was trimmed by 6 bases and V by 5 bases; bases with no gene match: 6. The CDR3: CASSRRDRGPEAFF. CDR3 DNA sequence: TGTGCCAGCAGCCGACGGGACAGGGGTCCTGAAGCTTTCTTT.

A word on this clone: Since no conserved phenylalanine or tryptophan closes the CDR3, a read error is the likely cause. The chain combines TRBV7-9 with TRBJ1-1, with D maybe TRBD1 (5 bases). The CDR3 has 11 amino acids. The germline CDR1 and CDR2 sequences are SEHNR and FQNEAQ (reference sequence). The V gene lost 7 bases and the J gene lost 3 bases, with 6 bases spanning the gap. DNA for the CDR3: TGTGCCAGCAAGGGACACACTGAAGCTTTCGTT. This encodes CASKGHTEAFV.

This chain connects TRBV27 to TRBJ2-7; TRBD1 is a possible D gene (6 bases). Germline loops: CDR1 MNHEY, CDR2 SMNVEV (reference sequence). The CDR3 length is 14 residues. V gave up 6 bases and J gave up 3 bases, with 15 bases separating them. The CDR3 nucleotides read TGTGCCAGCAGCAGAACCCTCAGGGGCTACGAGCAGTACTTC. It yields the protein CASSRTLRGYEQYF.

The chain carries TRBV7-9 and TRBJ2-5, with D uncertain. CDR3 length: 13 amino acids. Trimming removed 1 base from V and 5 bases from J, with 8 bases in between. Germline-derived CDR1 and CDR2 are SEHNR and FQNEAQ (reference sequence). The DNA for the CDR3 is TGTGCCAGCAGCTTAGGCGTGCGGGAGACCCAGTACTTC. Translated: CASSLGVRETQYF. The full variable domain, rest sourced from reference TRBV7-9 and TRBJ2-5, is DTGVSQNPRHKITKRGQNVTFRCDPISEHNRLYWYRQTLGQGPEFLTYFQNEAQLEKSRLLSDRFSAERPKGSFSTLEIQRTEQGDSAMYLCASSLGVRETQYFGPGTRLLVL.

The chain links TRBV13 to TRBJ2-3, with a possible D match to TRBD2 (5 bases). V was clipped by 2 bases and J by 3 bases, with 6 bases between them. Germline V gene sequence: CDR1 PRHDT, CDR2 FYEKMQ (reference sequence). This CDR3 comprises 13 residues. This CDR3 reads CASSLRGTDTQYF. CDR3 bases: TGTGCCAGCAGCTTACGGGGAACAGATACGCAGTATTTT.

The V gene is TRBV2, the J gene TRBJ2-1, with 8 nucleotides matching TRBD2. This CDR3 is 15 amino acids long. The V segment lost 6 bases and the J segment 6 bases; nucleotides outside the gene matches: 10. Germline values: CDR1 SNHLY, CDR2 FYNNEI. CDR3 sequence: CASRQEHRGGNEQFF. DNA for the CDR3: TGTGCCAGCAGGCAGGAGCATCGGGGGGGCAATGAGCAGTTCTTC.

The CDR3 region is CASSSFEGDHSYEQYF. CDR3 in DNA: TGTGCCAGCAGTTCCTTCGAGGGGGACCACTCCTACGAGCAGTACTTC. V is TRBV13 and J is TRBJ2-7; D possibly corresponds to TRBD1 (6 bases). Germline V gene sequence: CDR1 PRHDT, CDR2 FYEKMQ (reference sequence). The CDR3 is 16 amino acids. The ends were cut back, 6 bases at V and 0 bases at J, with 18 bases in the middle.

The CDR3 spells CASSLSGIPYGYTF. The DNA of the CDR3 is TGTGCCAGCAGTTTATCGGGGATCCCTTATGGCTACACCTTC. The chain combines TRBV28 with TRBJ1-2, with D uncertain. Germline loops: CDR1 MDHEN, CDR2 SYDVKM. V shed 1 base and J shed 5 bases, with 11 bases lying between them. This CDR3 comprises 14 residues.

This clone was observed a few times. The V call is TRBV5-1, the J call TRBJ2-2; 9 bases align to TRBD2. V lost 4 bases and J lost 6; bases outside the gene matches: 4. CDR3 length: 14 residues. CDR1 and CDR2 from the germline V gene are SGHRS and YFSETQ. The CDR3 DNA is TGCGCCAGCAGCATGACTAGCGGCCCCGGGGAGCTGTTTTTT. This translates into CASSMTSGPGELFF.

This sequence joins TRBV5-1 and TRBJ2-5; weak D call: TRBD2 (5 bases). Trimming stripped 1 base from V and 3 bases from J, with 13 bases between. From germline, CDR1 is SGHRS and CDR2 YFSETQ. CDR3 length equals 15 residues. CDR3 protein: CASSLSGRTEETQYF. The CDR3 DNA is TGCGCCAGCAGCTTGTCCGGAAGGACTGAAGAGACCCAGTACTTC.

The chain uses TRBV5-6 and TRBJ2-7; 9 bases align to TRBD1. This CDR3 spans 14 amino acids. Trimming took 0 bases from V and 4 from J; bases not matched to a gene: 2. Germline CDR1 and CDR2: SGHDT and YYEEEE. The DNA of the CDR3 is TGTGCCAGCAGCTTGGGGGGGACAGGGTACGAGCAGTACTTC. It is translated as CASSLGGTGYEQYF.

The rearrangement uses TRBV15 and TRBJ2-7; D unclear. Germline-derived CDR1 and CDR2 are LNHNV and YYDKDF (reference sequence). V was trimmed by 1 base and J by 3 bases, leaving 7 bases between them. The CDR3 runs to 13 residues. The CDR3 sequence: CATSRGGDYEQYF. The CDR3 nucleotides read TGTGCCACCAGCAGAGGCGGAGACTACGAGCAGTACTTC. Filled out from reference TRBV15 and TRBJ2-7, the complete variable domain reads DAMVIQNPRYQVTQFGKPVTLSCSQTLNHNVMYWYQQKSSQAPKLLFHYYDKDFNNEADTPDNFQSRRPNTSFCFLDIRSPGLGDTAMYLCATSRGGDYEQYFGPGTRLTVT.

The J gene is TRBJ2-1, the V gene TRBV6-1, with 7 nucleotides matching TRBD2. With 2 bases clipped from V and 6 bases from J, the junction kept 7 bases outside the gene matches. Germline V gene sequence: CDR1 MNHNS, CDR2 SASEGT. The CDR3 contains 15 residues. CDR3 residues: CASSETGGKFNEQFF. As DNA, the CDR3 is TGTGCCAGCAGTGAAACGGGGGGTAAATTCAATGAGCAGTTCTTC.

This chain links TRBV19 with TRBJ2-3; 13 bases are a match to TRBD2. With 8 bases clipped from V and 5 bases from J, the junction kept 7 bases outside the gene matches. The CDR3 spans 15 residues. Germline V gene lookup returns CDR1 LNHDA and CDR2 SQIVND (reference sequence). This CDR3 is CASEGGLAGRDTQYF. CDR3 sequence (DNA): TGTGCCAGTGAGGGGGGACTAGCGGGAAGAGATACGCAGTATTTT.

In this sample, this clone turned up a few times. The chain is built from TRBV19 and TRBJ2-7; 9 bases agree with TRBD1. With 5 bases clipped from V and 6 bases from J, the junction kept 11 bases outside the gene matches. The CDR3 runs 15 residues. The germline CDR1 and CDR2 sequences are LNHDA and SQIVND (reference sequence). CDR3 nucleotides: TGTGCCAGTAGTGCCTTTCGGGACAGGGAGGCCGAGCAGTACTTC. Protein sequence: CASSAFRDREAEQYF.

The chain carries TRBV28 and TRBJ2-1; possible D gene TRBD1, 5 bases. Trimming took 6 bases from V and 7 from J, leaving 13 bases between them. The CDR3 has 13 residues. Germline V CDR1 and CDR2: MDHEN, SYDVKM. CDR3 loop: CASRRQMVNEQFF. CDR3 nucleotides: TGTGCCAGCAGGAGACAGATGGTGAATGAGCAGTTCTTC.

This chain joins TRBV5-1 and TRBJ2-6; D perhaps matches TRBD2 (6 bases). The CDR3 runs to 18 residues. V was clipped by 7 bases and J by 0 bases, with 20 bases between them. The V gene's germline CDR1 is SGHRS and CDR2 YFSETQ. The CDR3 region is CASGLEPRGFSGANVLTF. Here the CDR3 DNA reads TGCGCCAGCGGACTCGAACCCCGGGGGTTCTCTGGGGCCAACGTCCTGACTTTC.

The chain has TRBV6-1 and TRBJ2-7; 10 nucleotides line up with TRBD2. V was clipped by 7 bases and J by 3 bases; unmatched bases: 6. This CDR3 is built from 14 residues. In germline, CDR1 is MNHNS, CDR2 SASEGT. In DNA form, the CDR3 reads TGTGCCAGCACTCCCGGACTAGCGGTCTACGAGCAGTACTTC. It codes for CASTPGLAVYEQYF.

This clone was seen a handful of times. The chain recombines TRBV18 with TRBJ2-5; no clear D. CDR1 is KGHSH, CDR2 LQKENI, per germline. Trimming shortened V by 6 bases and J by 5 bases, and 25 bases separated the two germline ends. CDR3 size: 17 residues. CDR3 residues: CASSSGLRSGQSETQYF. In nucleotides, the CDR3 is TGTGCCAGCTCTTCAGGCTTACGAAGTGGGCAAAGCGAGACCCAGTACTTC.

This clone has a handful of counts. The CDR3, as DNA: TGTGCCAGCAGCCCCGGGACAGCCAAAGAGTATTTT. Protein sequence: CASSPGTAKEYF. This chain joins TRBV7-9 and TRBJ2-3, with TRBD1 matching over 7 bases. The CDR3 is 12 amino acids. Per germline, CDR1 SEHNR and CDR2 FQNEAQ (reference sequence). With V trimmed by 5 bases and J by 13 bases, 9 bases remained unmatched.

A single count supports this clone. The J gene is TRBJ2-5, the V gene TRBV6-1; no clear D. Trimming removed 7 bases from V and 3 bases from J, with 6 bases in between. The CDR3 spans 11 residues. Germline V gene lookup returns CDR1 MNHNS and CDR2 SASEGT. CDR3 DNA sequence: TGTGCCAGCACCCTAAAAGAGACCCAGTACTTC. Translated: CASTLKETQYF.

The J gene is TRBJ2-7, the V gene TRBV2; the D gene is possibly TRBD1 (5 bases). The CDR3 has 13 residues. Trimming took 4 bases from V and 6 from J, leaving 13 bases between them. Germline CDR1 and CDR2: SNHLY and FYNNEI. The CDR3 loop reads CASSGTILGEQYF. CDR3 sequence (DNA): TGTGCCAGCAGTGGGACAATCCTCGGCGAGCAGTACTTC.

Only one count was recorded for this clone. The chain links TRBV27 to TRBJ2-7; D is undetermined. This CDR3 contains 15 residues. The V end lost 3 bases, the J end lost 1 base, and 13 bases lay between the germline ends. Germline CDR1 MNHEY, CDR2 SMNVEV (reference sequence). The CDR3 sequence: CASSLTQVRSYEQYF. The CDR3 nucleotides read TGTGCCAGCAGTTTGACCCAGGTGAGATCCTACGAGCAGTACTTC.

The chain links TRBV19 to TRBJ2-7; TRBD1 matches at 7 bases. CDR3 size: 15 residues. CDR1 is LNHDA, CDR2 SQIVND, per germline (reference sequence). The V and J ends lost 0 bases and 1 base, in that order; junction bases with no gene match: 3. CDR3 nucleotides: TGTGCCAGTAGTATAGAGGAGACAGGGTCCTACGAGCAGTACTTC. Protein product: CASSIEETGSYEQYF.

V gene TRBV5-1 combines with J gene TRBJ2-7, with a possible D match to TRBD2 (6 bases). The CDR3 extends over 16 amino acids. Deletions cut 2 bases from V and 2 bases from J, with 17 bases between. Germline V gene lookup returns CDR1 SGHRS and CDR2 YFSETQ. The CDR3 loop is CASSFTGDSPTYEQYF. The CDR3 DNA reads TGCGCCAGCAGCTTCACCGGGGACTCGCCCACCTACGAGCAGTACTTC.

The J gene is TRBJ2-1, the V gene TRBV7-9; 10 positions agree with TRBD1. Germline V lookup: CDR1 SEHNR, CDR2 FQNEAQ (reference sequence). The CDR3 covers 16 residues. Trimming cost V 3 bases and J 6 bases; bases outside gene matches: 8. The DNA for the CDR3 is TGTGCCAGCAGCTTGCAGACAGGGGGCGAGGGCAATGAGCAGTTCTTC. It yields the protein CASSLQTGGEGNEQFF.

The V call is TRBV30, the J call TRBJ2-2, with a tentative D call TRBD1 (5 bases). Germline values: CDR1 GTSNPN, CDR2 SVGIG (reference sequence). The CDR3 covers 14 residues. V shed 7 bases and J shed 0 bases, with 12 bases lying between them. The CDR3 bases are TGTGCCTCCCTAGGGGTAGCGAACACCGGGGAGCTGTTTTTT. Its protein is CASLGVANTGELFF. Full variable domain (rest looked up from reference TRBV30 and TRBJ2-2): SQTIHQWPATLVQPVGSPLSLECTVEGTSNPNLYWYRQAAGRGLQLLFYSVGIGQISSEVPQNLSASRPQDRQFILSSKKLLLSDSGFYLCASLGVANTGELFFGEGSRLTVL.